The 32 T cell receptor beta chains presented below share a single source sample, sequenced in a study of identical twins. One entry per CDR3 protein results from TCRdb running MiXCR on the 5' RACE reads. This sample has hundreds of thousands of distinct CDR3 sequences; around 9.6% occur once, and the top ten carry about 5.5%. Material for sequencing was memory (CD45RO+) T cells sorted from blood. The receptors were sampled from a woman aged 18-35 years in good health.

The rearrangement uses TRBV18 and TRBJ2-1; maybe TRBD2 (6 bases). CDR3 length equals 11 residues. V lost 6 bases to trimming and J lost 14 bases, with 14 bases between them. Looked up from germline, CDR1 is KGHSH and CDR2 is LQKENI. CDR3 DNA sequence: TGTGCCAGCTCGGGCGGCTGGGGGGAGTTCTTC. Protein: CASSGGWGEFF.

J is TRBJ1-5 and V is TRBV4-2; D is perhaps TRBD1 (6 bases). The V gene's germline CDR1 is LGHNA and CDR2 YNFKEQ. The V end lost 0 bases, the J end lost 7 bases, and 16 bases lay between the germline ends. CDR3 size: 16 residues. The CDR3 loop is CASSQDPAGGRQPQHF. The CDR3 DNA is TGTGCCAGCAGCCAAGATCCCGCGGGGGGCCGGCAGCCCCAGCATTTT.

This clonotype came up many times. The chain uses TRBV12-3 or TRBV12-4 and TRBJ2-7, with D possibly being TRBD1 or TRBD2 (6 bases each). Trimming shortened V by 0 bases and J by 3 bases, and 9 bases separated the two germline ends. The CDR3 has 14 residues. The CDR3 is CASSLAGGYYEQYF. In DNA form, the CDR3 reads TGTGCCAGCAGTTTAGCAGGGGGGTACTACGAGCAGTACTTC.

This clonotype was picked up a small number of times. CDR3 coding DNA: TGCGCCAGCAGTGAGTTTACCGGGGGGAACGCCTACGAGCAGTACTTC. This codes for CASSEFTGGNAYEQYF. J is TRBJ2-7 and V is TRBV10-2, with 7 bases matching TRBD2. This CDR3 is built from 16 residues. Germline V gene sequence: CDR1 WSHSY, CDR2 SAAADI. The trim removed 1 base at V and 2 bases at J, leaving 8 bases unmatched.

In its sample, this clonotype was seen many times. The V and J genes are TRBV18 and TRBJ2-5, with D tentatively TRBD2 (5 bases). V lost 6 bases and J lost 4, with 12 bases in between. Per germline, CDR1 KGHSH and CDR2 LQKENI. CDR3 length: 13 amino acids. CDR3 residues: CASSPEVGETQYF. DNA of the CDR3: TGTGCCAGCTCTCCGGAGGTGGGAGAGACCCAGTACTTC.

This clonotype was picked up a small number of times. Written as DNA, the CDR3 is TGTGCCAGCACCACCCCCCTCACCGGGACGGCCATTAACACCATATATTTT. As protein: CASTTPLTGTAINTIYF. The chain combines TRBV12-3 or TRBV12-4 with TRBJ1-3; possible D gene TRBD1, 5 bases. Trimming pared 7 bases from V and 7 bases from J, leaving 26 bases between. CDR3 length: 17 residues.

The chain carries TRBV6-1 and TRBJ2-1, with 9 bases fitting TRBD2. Per germline, CDR1 MNHNS and CDR2 SASEGT. The CDR3 is 16 residues long. The ends lost 6 bases at V and 0 bases at J; junction bases unmatched: 6. The CDR3 DNA follows: TGTGCCAGCAGCCTTAGCGGGGGCGCCTCCTACAATGAGCAGTTCTTC. It codes for CASSLSGGASYNEQFF.

Many counts were recorded for this clonotype. The chain combines TRBV3-1 with TRBJ1-6; possibly TRBD1 for D (5 bases). The CDR3 is 11 residues long. CDR1 is LGHDT, CDR2 YNNKEL, per germline (reference sequence). Trimming removed 6 bases from V and 10 bases from J, with 7 bases in between. CDR3 amino acids: CASSKGSPLHF. The CDR3 DNA follows: TGTGCCAGCAGTAAGGGGTCACCCCTCCACTTT.

This clonotype came up many times. The rearrangement joins TRBV4-1 to TRBJ2-1; D is perhaps TRBD1 or TRBD2 (5 bases each). The CDR3 length is 18 residues. Trimming stripped 0 bases from V and 6 bases from J, with 21 bases between. Germline values: CDR1 MGHRA, CDR2 YSYEKL. CDR3 loop: CASSQDRSPGTKFNEQFF. As DNA, the CDR3 is TGCGCCAGCAGCCAAGATCGGAGTCCCGGGACGAAGTTCAATGAGCAGTTCTTC.

This clonotype was seen a handful of times. V and J are TRBV9 and TRBJ2-5; D unclear. Trimming removed 0 bases at V and 1 base at J, with 10 bases between. This CDR3 region has 15 residues. Germline V gene data show CDR1 as SGDLS and CDR2 as YYNGEE. The CDR3 DNA reads TGTGCCAGCAGCGTAGCATTGGGGTCCCAAGAGACCCAGTACTTC. It translates to CASSVALGSQETQYF. The full variable domain, in which reference TRBV9 and TRBJ2-5 provide the parts outside the CDR3, is DSGVTQTPKHLITATGQRVTLRCSPRSGDLSVYWYQQSLDQGLQFLIQYYNGEERAKGNILERFSAQQFPDLHSELNLSSLELGDSALYFCASSVALGSQETQYFGPGTRLLVL.

This clonotype has ten or more counts. The chain uses TRBV6-1 and TRBJ1-5, with D perhaps matching TRBD1 (5 bases). V dropped 6 bases and J dropped 0 bases, with 18 bases sitting between them. Germline lookup yields CDR1 MNHNS and CDR2 SASEGT. The CDR3 has 17 residues. The DNA of the CDR3 is TGTGCCAGCAGCTCGTCGGGACGGATTTATAGCAATCAGCCCCAGCATTTT. Translated: CASSSSGRIYSNQPQHF.

This clonotype occurred a few times. The V call is TRBV7-3, the J call TRBJ1-6; D not certain. V lost 5 bases and J 7 bases, leaving 9 bases between the germline ends. The V gene's germline CDR1 is SGHTA and CDR2 FQGTGA. The CDR3 contains 13 residues. DNA of the CDR3: TGTGCCAGCAGCCCCGTAATCAATTCACCCCTCCACTTT. Protein product: CASSPVINSPLHF.

This sequence joins TRBV10-3 and TRBJ1-1; TRBD1 matches at 7 bases. J gave up 5 bases and V 8 bases, and 11 bases lay outside the gene matches. Germline V gene sequence: CDR1 ENHRY, CDR2 SYGVKD. This CDR3 region has 14 residues. CDR3 DNA: TGTGCCATCGGGTCAGGGGGGCGGGAGACTGAAGCTTTCTTT. Residues: CAIGSGGRETEAFF.

This clonotype turned up a few times. This rearrangement joins TRBV5-1 to TRBJ2-7; D unresolved. Germline V gene data show CDR1 as SGHRS and CDR2 as YFSETQ. V lost 4 bases, J lost 2 bases, and 22 bases lay in between. The CDR3 totals 17 residues. The CDR3 sequence is CASSALELSRATYEQYF. The CDR3 region has the DNA TGCGCCAGCAGCGCCCTTGAGCTTTCTAGAGCGACCTACGAGCAGTACTTC. Filled out from reference TRBV5-1 and TRBJ2-7, the complete variable domain reads KAGVTQTPRYLIKTRGQQVTLSCSPISGHRSVSWYQQTPGQGLQFLFEYFSETQRNKGNFPGRFSGRQFSNSRSEMNVSTLELGDSALYLCASSALELSRATYEQYFGPGTRLTVT.

This clonotype was observed a handful of times. The chain combines TRBV6-5 with TRBJ1-1, with unresolved D. Germline V gives CDR1 MNHEY, CDR2 SVGAGI. The V gene lost 8 bases and the J gene lost 4 bases, with 8 bases spanning the gap. The CDR3 has 11 residues. The CDR3 DNA sequence: TGTGCCAGCCGAATAGGCACTGAAGCTTTCTTT. This encodes CASRIGTEAFF.

Only a few counts were recorded for this clonotype. The chain is built from TRBV20-1 and TRBJ2-7, with TRBD1 matching over 7 bases. The J segment lost 6 bases and the V segment lost 4 bases, leaving 18 bases of the junction unmatched. CDR1 and CDR2 from the germline V gene are DFQATT and SNEGSKA (reference sequence). This CDR3 contains 16 residues. Here the CDR3 reads CSATPTGQRGNGEQYF. As DNA, the CDR3 is TGCAGTGCTACCCCAACGGGACAGCGAGGGAACGGCGAGCAGTACTTC.

This clonotype has ten or more counts. This chain links TRBV12-3 or TRBV12-4 with TRBJ1-5; D unclear. The CDR3 spans 14 residues. V dropped 5 bases and J dropped 6 bases, with 14 bases sitting between them. In DNA, the CDR3 is TGTGCCAGCAGTGGACCCTCGGTTTCTCAGCCCCAGCATTTT. This gives the protein CASSGPSVSQPQHF.

This chain uses TRBV25-1 with TRBJ2-3, with D perhaps TRBD1 or TRBD2 (5 bases each). The CDR3 covers 15 residues. Germline V gene data show CDR1 as MGHDK and CDR2 as SYGVNS. The ends were cut back, 4 bases at V and 4 bases at J, with 15 bases in the middle. The CDR3 coding sequence is TGTGCCAGCAGTGCGGTAGGGGAGAGGGCAGATACGCAGTATTTT. This sequence encodes CASSAVGERADTQYF.

The V and J genes are TRBV6-1 and TRBJ1-5; D call uncertain. Deletions cut 7 bases from V and 6 bases from J, with 22 bases between. Germline CDR1 reads MNHNS; CDR2 reads SASEGT. This CDR3 is 16 amino acids long. The CDR3 bases are TGTGCCAGCACCCAGTCCCCGGAAACCCCAAGTCAGCCCCAGCATTTT. Its translation is CASTQSPETPSQPQHF.

With regard to this clonotype: At one of its ends the junction is not consistent with the germline gene, which may arise from a read error. This chain links TRBV13 with TRBJ2-7; D is unresolved. The CDR3 sequence is 17 residues long. CDR1 and CDR2 from the germline V gene are PRHDT and FYEKMQ (reference sequence). The CDR3 region has the DNA TGTGCCATCAGCCCCGGAATCCGATGGGTTATTACCTACGAGCAGTACTTC. Protein product: CAISPGIRWVITYEQYF.

This clonotype was observed a handful of times. The chain uses TRBV7-9 and TRBJ2-3; tentatively, D is TRBD2 (6 bases). CDR1 and CDR2 (germline): SEHNR, FQNEAQ (reference sequence). Trimming shortened V by 10 bases and J by 5 bases, and 7 bases separated the two germline ends. The CDR3 is made up of 10 amino acids. CDR3 region: CAIGGDTQYF. The CDR3, as DNA: TGTGCCATCGGGGGAGATACGCAGTATTTT.

This clonotype has more than one count but fewer than ten. The chain is built from TRBV6-6 and TRBJ2-7; 7 bases line up with TRBD2. Germline trimming cut 7 bases from V and 3 bases from J; bases unmatched to any gene: 6. The germline gives CDR1 MNHNY, CDR2 SVGAGI (reference sequence). This CDR3 spans 13 amino acids. In DNA form, the CDR3 reads TGTGCCAGCACCCCCAGCGGGAACTACGAGCAGTACTTC. Its protein product is CASTPSGNYEQYF.

This clonotype was counted a few times. V gene TRBV6-6 combines with J gene TRBJ2-7; the D gene is possibly TRBD2 (6 bases). Germline V gene data show CDR1 as MNHNY and CDR2 as SVGAGI (reference sequence). V lost 5 bases, J lost 7 bases, and 12 bases lay in between. CDR3 length: 12 amino acids. CDR3 nucleotides: TGTGCCAGCAGTCCAGGCCGGGAGGAGCAGTACTTC. Protein sequence: CASSPGREEQYF.

This clonotype came up a few times. This chain uses TRBV7-3 with TRBJ2-3; 11 bases map to TRBD2. The V segment lost 2 bases and the J segment 4 bases; nucleotides outside the gene matches: 11. Germline loops: CDR1 SGHTA, CDR2 FQGTGA. The CDR3 sequence is 18 residues long. The CDR3 DNA sequence: TGTGCCAGCAGCTTACTTAGCCTAGCGGGGGGAACTGCAGATACGCAGTATTTT. As protein: CASSLLSLAGGTADTQYF.

This clonotype was observed a few times. The chain carries TRBV6-5 and TRBJ2-7; 7 bases map to TRBD2. The CDR3 spans 15 residues. CDR1 MNHEY and CDR2 SVGAGI come from the germline V gene. V was clipped by 3 bases and J by 2 bases; unmatched bases: 7. CDR3 sequence: CASSYPSGPTYEQYF. In DNA, the CDR3 is TGTGCCAGCAGTTATCCTAGCGGACCAACCTACGAGCAGTACTTC.

The chain combines TRBV6-1 with TRBJ2-3; D perhaps matches TRBD1 (5 bases). Trimming took 5 bases from V and 5 from J, leaving 11 bases between them. This CDR3 spans 13 amino acids. CDR1 and CDR2 from the germline V gene are MNHNS and SASEGT. For the CDR3, the DNA is TGTGCCAGCAGTAGACAGTTGGGAGATACGCAGTATTTT. Its protein is CASSRQLGDTQYF.

With regard to this clonotype: Given a much more abundant clone one base away, this may be a read error. Here the CDR3 omits its conserved ending phenylalanine or tryptophan, so a read error is the likely source. The J gene is TRBJ2-1, the V gene TRBV20-1; TRBD1 matches at 7 bases. Germline V gives CDR1 DFQATT, CDR2 SNEGSKA (reference sequence). V lost 0 bases and J lost 5; bases outside the gene matches: 7. CDR3 length: 15 residues. CDR3 in amino acids: CSARDKGALDNEQFS. In DNA form, the CDR3 reads TGCAGTGCTAGAGATAAGGGGGCACTTGACAATGAGCAGTTCTCC.

This clonotype was counted at least ten times. V usage is TRBV18 and J usage is TRBJ2-5; TRBD1 matches at 7 bases. The germline V gene encodes CDR1 KGHSH and CDR2 LQKENI. The CDR3 has 16 amino acids. J lost 2 bases, V lost 3 bases, and 9 bases had no gene match. The DNA of the CDR3 is TGTGCCAGCTCACCTAGTCGACGGGACAGTCAAGAGACCCAGTACTTC. Encoded protein: CASSPSRRDSQETQYF.

This clonotype was picked up a small number of times. The genes are TRBV20-1 and TRBJ1-2, with a possible D match to TRBD1 (6 bases). V shed 0 bases and J shed 0 bases, with 17 bases lying between them. This CDR3 has 17 residues. Germline lookup yields CDR1 DFQATT and CDR2 SNEGSKA (reference sequence). CDR3 sequence: CSARDLGQGTTNYGYTF. The DNA of the CDR3 is TGCAGTGCTAGAGATCTCGGCCAGGGGACTACTAACTATGGCTACACCTTC.

In its sample, this clonotype was seen many times. This chain links TRBV6-5 with TRBJ2-2; D gene ambiguous. Germline lookup yields CDR1 MNHEY and CDR2 SVGAGI. Trimming removed 0 bases at V and 7 bases at J, with 3 bases between. CDR3 length: 12 residues. The CDR3 DNA sequence: TGTGCCAGCAGTTACTCGTTCGGGGAGCTGTTTTTT. Encoded protein: CASSYSFGELFF.

J is TRBJ1-2 and V is TRBV7-2; a possible D gene is TRBD1 (5 bases). Germline values: CDR1 SGHTA, CDR2 FQGNSA. The CDR3 totals 12 residues. Trimming cost V 3 bases and J 8 bases, with 10 bases left between them. The DNA of the CDR3 is TGTGCCAGCAGCTTCAGGGTTATGGGCTACACCTTC. Its protein product is CASSFRVMGYTF.

This clonotype was seen a handful of times. The chain couples TRBV20-1 to TRBJ2-1; D might be TRBD2 (5 bases). The CDR3 consists of 16 residues. Germline V CDR1 and CDR2: DFQATT, SNEGSKA (reference sequence). Trimming stripped 3 bases from V and 1 base from J, with 16 bases between. CDR3 sequence: CSASSARSISYNEQFF. The CDR3 nucleotides read TGCAGTGCTAGTAGCGCTCGAAGCATTTCCTACAATGAGCAGTTCTTC.